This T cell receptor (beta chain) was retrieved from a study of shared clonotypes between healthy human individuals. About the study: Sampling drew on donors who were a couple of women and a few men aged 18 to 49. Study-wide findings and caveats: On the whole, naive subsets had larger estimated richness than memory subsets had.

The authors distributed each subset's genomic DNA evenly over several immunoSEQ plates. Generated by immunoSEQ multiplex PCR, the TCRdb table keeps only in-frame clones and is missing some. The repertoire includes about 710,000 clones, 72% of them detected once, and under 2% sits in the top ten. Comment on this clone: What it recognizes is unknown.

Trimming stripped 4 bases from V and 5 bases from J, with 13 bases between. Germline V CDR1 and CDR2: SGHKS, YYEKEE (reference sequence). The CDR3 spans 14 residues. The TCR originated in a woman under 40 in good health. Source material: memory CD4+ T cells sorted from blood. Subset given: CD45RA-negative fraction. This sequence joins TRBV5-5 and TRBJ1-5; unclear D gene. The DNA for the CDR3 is TGTGCCAGCAGCCCTTCGGGAGGGCATCAGCCCCAGCATTTT. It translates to CASSPSGGHQPQHF.